The rows below give T cell receptor beta chains drawn from one sample of a study of blood T cells in healthy people across ages. TCRdb re-called the 5' RACE reads through MiXCR, storing one row per CDR3 protein. The profile covers approximately 800,000 distinct CDR3 sequences, with 55% to 75% appearing a single time and roughly 22% taken by the ten largest. Sequenced input: blood. Receptors originate from a man younger than 45 in good health. The CDR3 runs from the conserved cysteine through the conserved F or W. A D gene is named only where the DNA matches it firmly. Size is stated for part of the rows, as once, few or many counts, or as a class when the clone is expanded.

few,TRBJ2-3,-,TRBV5-1,TGCGCCAGTGGCCCGGGGGTAACAGATACGCAGTATTTT,CASGPGVTDTQYF
-,TRBJ2-7,-,TRBV5-1,TGCGCCAGCAGCTTAGGAGGCAGGTATTCAGAGCAGTACTTC,CASSLGGRYSEQYF
-,TRBJ2-3,TRBD2,TRBV7-6,TGTGCCAGCAGCGCCGGACTAGCGGGAGTTGGCGCAGATACGCAGTATTTT,CASSAGLAGVGADTQYF
-,TRBJ2-7,-,TRBV7-2,TGTGCCAGCACGTATGATAGCTCCTACAATGAGCAGTACTTC,CASTYDSSYNEQYF
few,TRBJ2-7,-,TRBV20-1,TGCAGTGCCGGGACTCCTTCCTACTACGAGCAGTACTTC,CSAGTPSYYEQYF
once,TRBJ1-2,-,TRBV7-9,TGTGCCAGCAGCCAACCGGGTAGCTTACTCTATGGCTACACCTTC,CASSQPGSLLYGYTF
-,TRBJ2-7,-,TRBV21-1,TGTGCCAGCAGCAAAGACGACGTCTCGAGCTCCTACGAGCAGTACTTC,CASSKDDVSSSYEQYF
-,TRBJ2-5,TRBD2,TRBV20-1,TGCAGTGCAACCCCCGGACTAGAAGGCGAGACCCAGTACTTC,CSATPGLEGETQYF
few,TRBJ1-1,-,TRBV9,TGTGCCAGCAGCGCCCGGGCGGGCACCACTGAAGCTTTCTTT,CASSARAGTTEAFF
-,TRBJ1-2,-,TRBV20-1,TGCAGTGCTATCCGGAAGGACACGGACCCCTATGGCTGCACCTTC,CSAIRKDTDPYGCTF
-,TRBJ2-1,TRBD1,TRBV6-2/TRBV6-3,TGTGCCAGCAGCGAACCGGGACAGGGGGCCTACGAGCAGTTCTTC,CASSEPGQGAYEQFF
-,TRBJ2-3,-,TRBV6-5,TGTGCCAGCCGTGACAGTTGGGGTACGCAGTATTTT,CASRDSWGTQYF
-,TRBJ2-3,-,TRBV27,TGTGCCAGCAGTTTAGGAGCGCCAGATACGCAGTATTTT,CASSLGAPDTQYF
-,TRBJ2-1,-,TRBV11-1,TGTGCCAGCAGCTTGGGAGGTGCCCTAGGGTCCTACAATGAGCAGTTCTTC,CASSLGGALGSYNEQFF
-,TRBJ2-7,-,TRBV6-2/TRBV6-3,TGTGCCAGCAGTTATCCCTCGACAGGAGTTTACGAGCAGTACTTC,CASSYPSTGVYEQYF
few,TRBJ1-2,-,TRBV7-9,TGTGCCAGCAGCACAACGGGCCGCGGGGCGGGCTACACCTTC,CASSTTGRGAGYTF
-,TRBJ1-2,-,TRBV20-1,TGCAGTGCTACGCCCGCGAGACCCGAATATGGCTACACCTTC,CSATPARPEYGYTF
-,TRBJ2-1,TRBD2,TRBV7-2,TGTGCCAGCAGCTTAGCGATGGGAACTAGCGGCGGAAATCCTCGTGAGCAGTTCTTC,CASSLAMGTSGGNPREQFF
-,TRBJ2-7,-,TRBV6-1,TGTGCCAGCCCTAGGTCGGCCTACGAGCAGTACTTC,CASPRSAYEQYF
-,TRBJ2-1,-,TRBV4-1,TGCGCCAGCAGCCTGGGACTCCGATCAGGAGATGAGCAGTTCTTC,CASSLGLRSGDEQFF
-,TRBJ2-5,TRBD2,TRBV12-3/TRBV12-4,TGTGCCAGCAGTTTTGGTAGCGGGAGGGCCGCAGAGACCCAGTACTTC,CASSFGSGRAAETQYF
-,TRBJ1-5,-,TRBV9,TGTGCCAGCAGCGCTGGGACTGCTAGCAATCAGCCCCAGCATTTT,CASSAGTASNQPQHF
-,TRBJ2-3,TRBD2,TRBV9,TGTGCCAGCAGCAAAGGACTAGCGGGCCCAGATACGCAGTATTTT,CASSKGLAGPDTQYF
-,TRBJ2-5,-,TRBV27,TGTGCCAGCAGACCCGAAAAGGGGGGGACCAAGGGGCAGTACTTC,CASRPEKGGTKGQYF
-,TRBJ2-1,-,TRBV24-1,TGTGCCACCAGTAGGGCAGGGATAGATGAGCAGTTCTTC,CATSRAGIDEQFF
-,TRBJ2-7,-,TRBV6-6,TGTGCCAGCAAGAGGGACAACTCCTACGAGCAGTACTTC,CASKRDNSYEQYF
-,TRBJ2-1,-,TRBV12-3/TRBV12-4,TGTGCCAGCAGCCCCGTTGGACAGTACAATGAGCAGTTCTTC,CASSPVGQYNEQFF
-,TRBJ2-5,TRBD1,TRBV6-6,TGTGCCAGCCGACAGGGGTTCCAAGAGACCCAGTACTTC,CASRQGFQETQYF
-,TRBJ1-2,-,TRBV7-2,TGTGCCAGCAGCTTAGTTACAGGGAACTATGGCTACACCTTC,CASSLVTGNYGYTF
-,TRBJ1-1,-,TRBV21-1,TGTGCCAGCAGCAAAGTAGAGAACACTGAAGCTTTCTTT,CASSKVENTEAFF
-,TRBJ1-1,-,TRBV7-2,TGTGCCAGCAGAACAAGAGTTCCGAACACTGAAGCTTTCTTT,CASRTRVPNTEAFF
few,TRBJ1-1,TRBD1,TRBV10-3,TGTGCCATCAGTCGACAGGGTACCCGAGGGACTGAAGCTTTCTTT,CAISRQGTRGTEAFF